The T cell receptor (beta chain) described here comes from a study of beta chain features in type 1 diabetes. Looking at the study overall: Summed over all samples, the examined sorted cells came to 107,917,701. Findings of the study overall: Across patients, naive, central memory and Treg TCRB repertoires exhibited apparently greater similarity than was observed across healthy donors. A moderate, significant TCRB CDR3 shortening appeared in type 1 diabetes across four CD4+ subsets.

As every portion of the isolated RNA was reverse transcribed, the sequencing read expressed TCRB transcripts. Repertoires were generated with immunoSEQ multiplex PCR, while TCRdb's copy carries only in-frame clones and drops some. Here the sample spans around 240,000 clones, 16% being singletons. One heparinised blood draw, averaging approximately 0.11 L, came from each donor. Naive, central memory, regulatory and stem cell-like memory cells within the CD4+ compartment were sorted using CD45RO/CCR7/CD25/CD127/CD95/CD27. This clone was counted a few times. Its matching antigen is unknown. Germline CDR1 reads SGHTA; CDR2 reads FQGNSA. The CDR3 extends over 11 amino acids. V lost 4 bases, J lost 3 bases, and 1 base lay in between.

The rearrangement uses TRBV7-2 and TRBJ2-1; no clear D. The clonotype comes from a man aged 25-45 years with type 1 diabetes. The sequenced sample consisted of naive CD4+ T cells from blood. The CDR3 nucleotides are TGTGCCAGCAGCTACTACAATGAGCAGTTCTTC. Translated, it gives CASSYYNEQFF. Combining the CDR3 with reference TRBV7-2 and TRBJ2-1 gives the whole variable domain GAGVSQSPSNKVTEKGKDVELRCDPISGHTALYWYRQSLGQGLEFLIYFQGNSAPDKSGLPSDRFSAERTGGSVSTLTIQRTQQEDSAVYLCASSYYNEQFFGPGTRLTVL.